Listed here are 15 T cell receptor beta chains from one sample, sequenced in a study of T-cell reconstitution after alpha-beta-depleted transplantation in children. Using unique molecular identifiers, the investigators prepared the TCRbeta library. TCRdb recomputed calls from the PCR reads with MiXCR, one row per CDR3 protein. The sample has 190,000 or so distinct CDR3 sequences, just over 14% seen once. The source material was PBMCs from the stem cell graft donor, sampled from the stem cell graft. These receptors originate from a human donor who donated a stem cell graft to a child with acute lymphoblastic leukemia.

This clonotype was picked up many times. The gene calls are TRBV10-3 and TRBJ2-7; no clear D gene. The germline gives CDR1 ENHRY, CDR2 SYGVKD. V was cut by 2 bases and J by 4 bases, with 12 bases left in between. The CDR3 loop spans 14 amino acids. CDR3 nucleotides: TGTGCCATCAGTGAGAAGTTATCTGGGTACGAGCAGTACTTC. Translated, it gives CAISEKLSGYEQYF.

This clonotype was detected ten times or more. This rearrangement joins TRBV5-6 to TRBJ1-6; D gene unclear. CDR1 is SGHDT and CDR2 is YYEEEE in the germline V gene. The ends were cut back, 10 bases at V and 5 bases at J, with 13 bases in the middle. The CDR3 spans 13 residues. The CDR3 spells CASCVGDNSPLHF. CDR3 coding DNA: TGTGCCTCATGCGTCGGCGATAATTCACCCCTCCACTTT.

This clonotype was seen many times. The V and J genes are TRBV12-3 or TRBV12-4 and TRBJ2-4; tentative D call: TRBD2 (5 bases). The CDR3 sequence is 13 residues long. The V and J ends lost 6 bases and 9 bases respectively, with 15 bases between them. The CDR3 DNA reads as TGTGCCAGCAGAGGAACGGGAATAAGCATTCAGTACTTC. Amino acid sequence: CASRGTGISIQYF.

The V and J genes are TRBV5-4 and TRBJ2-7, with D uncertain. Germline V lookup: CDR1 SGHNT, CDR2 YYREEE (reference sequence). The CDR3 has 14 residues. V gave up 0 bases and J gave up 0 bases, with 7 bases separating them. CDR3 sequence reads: CASSLGPDSYEQYF. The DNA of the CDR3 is TGTGCCAGCAGCTTGGGACCGGACTCCTACGAGCAGTACTTC.

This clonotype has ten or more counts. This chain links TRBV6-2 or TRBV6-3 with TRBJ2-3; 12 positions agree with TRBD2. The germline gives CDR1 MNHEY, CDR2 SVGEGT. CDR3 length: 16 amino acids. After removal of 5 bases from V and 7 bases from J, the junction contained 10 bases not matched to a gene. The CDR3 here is CASSPTGTSGRNTQYF. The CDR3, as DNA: TGTGCCAGCAGTCCTACGGGAACTAGCGGGAGGAATACGCAGTATTTT.

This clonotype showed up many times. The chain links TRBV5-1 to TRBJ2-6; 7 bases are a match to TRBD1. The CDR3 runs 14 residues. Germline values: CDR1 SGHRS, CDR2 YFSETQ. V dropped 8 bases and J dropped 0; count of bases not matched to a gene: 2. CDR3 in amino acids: CASTGVSGANVLTF. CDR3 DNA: TGCGCCAGTACAGGGGTCTCTGGGGCCAACGTCCTGACTTTC.

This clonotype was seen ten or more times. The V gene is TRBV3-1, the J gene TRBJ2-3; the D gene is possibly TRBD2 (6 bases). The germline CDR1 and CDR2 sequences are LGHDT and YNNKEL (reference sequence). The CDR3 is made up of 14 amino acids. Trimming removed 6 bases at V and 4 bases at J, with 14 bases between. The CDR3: CASSRELAADTQYF. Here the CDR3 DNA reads TGTGCCAGCAGTAGGGAACTAGCAGCAGATACGCAGTATTTT.

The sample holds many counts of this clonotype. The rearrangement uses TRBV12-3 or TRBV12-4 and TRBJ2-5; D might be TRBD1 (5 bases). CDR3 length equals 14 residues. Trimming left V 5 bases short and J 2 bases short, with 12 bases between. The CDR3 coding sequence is TGTGCCAGCAGTGGGGCGCTTGGGCAAGAGACCCAGTACTTC. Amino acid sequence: CASSGALGQETQYF.

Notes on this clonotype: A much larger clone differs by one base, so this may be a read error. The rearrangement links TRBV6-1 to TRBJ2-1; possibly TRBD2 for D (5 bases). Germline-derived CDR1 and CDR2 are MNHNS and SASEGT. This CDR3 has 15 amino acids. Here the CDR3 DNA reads TGTGCCAGCAGTGAAGCTGGACTGAAGAGGAATGAGCAGTTATTC. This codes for CASSEAGLKRNEQLF.

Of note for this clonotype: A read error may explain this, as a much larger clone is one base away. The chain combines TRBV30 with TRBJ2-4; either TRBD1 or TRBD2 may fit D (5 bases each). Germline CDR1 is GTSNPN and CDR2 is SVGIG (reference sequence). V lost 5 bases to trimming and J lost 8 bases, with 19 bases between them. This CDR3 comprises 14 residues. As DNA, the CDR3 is TGTGCCTGGTTGGGACCGCGAGATAAACACATTCAGTACTTC. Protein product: CAWLGPRDKHIQYF. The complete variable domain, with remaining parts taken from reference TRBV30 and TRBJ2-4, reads SQTIHQWPATLVQPVGSPLSLECTVEGTSNPNLYWYRQAAGRGLQLLFYSVGIGQISSEVPQNLSASRPQDRQFILSSKKLLLSDSGFYLCAWLGPRDKHIQYFGAGTRLSVL.

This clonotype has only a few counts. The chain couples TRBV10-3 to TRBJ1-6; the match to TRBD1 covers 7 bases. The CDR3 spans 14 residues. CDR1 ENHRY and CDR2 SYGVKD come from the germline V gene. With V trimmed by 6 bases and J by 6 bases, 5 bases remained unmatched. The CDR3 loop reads CAIRLQGPNSPLHF. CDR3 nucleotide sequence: TGTGCCATCAGGCTACAGGGGCCTAATTCACCCCTCCACTTT.

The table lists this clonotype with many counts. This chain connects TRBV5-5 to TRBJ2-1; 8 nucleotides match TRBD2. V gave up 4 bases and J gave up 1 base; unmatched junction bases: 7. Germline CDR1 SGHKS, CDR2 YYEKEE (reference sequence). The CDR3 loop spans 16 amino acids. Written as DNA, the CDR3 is TGTGCCAGCAGCGGACAAGGGACTAGTTCCTACAATGAGCAGTTCTTC. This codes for CASSGQGTSSYNEQFF. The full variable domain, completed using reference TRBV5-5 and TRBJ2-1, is DAGVTQSPTHLIKTRGQQVTLRCSPISGHKSVSWYQQVLGQGPQFIFQYYEKEERGRGNFPDRFSARQFPNYSSELNVNALLLGDSALYLCASSGQGTSSYNEQFFGPGTRLTVL.

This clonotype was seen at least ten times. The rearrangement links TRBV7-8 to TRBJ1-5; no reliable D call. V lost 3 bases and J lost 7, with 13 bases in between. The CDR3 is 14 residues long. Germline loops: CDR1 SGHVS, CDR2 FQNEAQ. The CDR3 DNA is TGTGCCAGCAGCTTTGAAGGGTCATTACAGCCCCAGCATTTT. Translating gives CASSFEGSLQPQHF.

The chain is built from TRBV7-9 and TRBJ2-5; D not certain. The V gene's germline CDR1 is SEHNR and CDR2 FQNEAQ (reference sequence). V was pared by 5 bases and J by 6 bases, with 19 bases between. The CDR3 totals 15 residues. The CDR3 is CASSPARIQQQTQYF. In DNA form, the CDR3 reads TGTGCCAGCAGCCCGGCTCGGATCCAACAACAGACCCAGTACTTC.

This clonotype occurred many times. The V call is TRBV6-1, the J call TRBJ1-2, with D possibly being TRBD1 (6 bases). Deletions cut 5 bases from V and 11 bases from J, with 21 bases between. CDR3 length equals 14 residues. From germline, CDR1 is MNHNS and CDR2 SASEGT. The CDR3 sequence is CASSPGTSVIGYTF. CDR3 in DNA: TGTGCCAGCAGTCCCGGGACATCCGTAATCGGTTACACCTTC.